The 11 T cell receptor beta chains given below trace back to one sample, sequenced in a study of blood T cell repertoires in COVID-19. Assay: immunoSEQ multiplex PCR; the TCRdb copy retains only in-frame clones and omits some. In the table there are tens of thousands of clones, 90% of which are singletons. Sequenced: peripheral blood. The receptors derive from a man in his fifties or sixties with active or convalescent COVID-19.

V is TRBV6-2 or TRBV6-3 and J is TRBJ2-1; 7 positions match TRBD2. CDR1 is MNHEY and CDR2 is SVGEGT in the germline V gene. The CDR3 spans 16 residues. The ends lost 5 bases at V and 2 bases at J; junction bases unmatched: 9. Written as DNA, the CDR3 is TGTGCCAGCAGTATCCCTCCCGGGGGGACCTACAATGAGCAGTTCTTC. Amino acids: CASSIPPGGTYNEQFF.

CDR3 loop: CASSEEADQPQHF. CDR3 in DNA: TGTGCCAGCAGTGAGGAGGCGGATCAGCCCCAGCATTTT. The chain carries TRBV6-1 and TRBJ1-5; no firm D call. CDR1 and CDR2 from the germline V gene are MNHNS and SASEGT. The CDR3 loop spans 13 amino acids. Trimming shortened V by 3 bases and J by 5 bases, and 8 bases separated the two germline ends.

V usage is TRBV19 and J usage is TRBJ2-1, with D perhaps matching TRBD1 (6 bases). V shed 5 bases and J shed 0 bases, with 11 bases lying between them. Looked up from germline, CDR1 is LNHDA and CDR2 is SQIVND (reference sequence). This CDR3 is 15 amino acids long. CDR3 sequence: CASSYRTVSYNEQFF. The DNA of the CDR3 is TGTGCCAGTAGTTACAGGACAGTCTCCTACAATGAGCAGTTCTTC. Drawing the rest from reference TRBV19 and TRBJ2-1, the complete variable domain is DGGITQSPKYLFRKEGQNVTLSCEQNLNHDAMYWYRQDPGQGLRLIYYSQIVNDFQKGDIAEGYSVSREKKESFPLTVTSAQKNPTAFYLCASSYRTVSYNEQFFGPGTRLTVL.

The rearrangement links TRBV5-8 to TRBJ1-2, with TRBD1 matching over 7 bases. Germline V lookup: CDR1 SGHTS, CDR2 YDEGEE. V dropped 4 bases and J dropped 0; count of bases not matched to a gene: 6. The CDR3 spans 15 residues. CDR3 DNA: TGTGCCAGCAGCGTGGGACAGCGCTCTAACTATGGCTACACCTTC. It specifies CASSVGQRSNYGYTF.

The chain uses TRBV6-9 and TRBJ1-5; TRBD1 agrees at 8 bases. Unmatched junction bases numbered 4, after V lost 8 bases and J lost 4 bases. Per germline, CDR1 MNHGY and CDR2 SVAAGI. This CDR3 has 13 amino acids. The CDR3 spells CASSGQVNQPQHF. CDR3 DNA: TGTGCCAGCTCGGGACAGGTTAATCAGCCCCAGCATTTT.

V gene TRBV4-1 combines with J gene TRBJ2-3; 11 positions match TRBD2. This CDR3 is built from 17 residues. The trim removed 3 bases at V and 6 bases at J, leaving 11 bases unmatched. Germline CDR1 and CDR2: MGHRA and YSYEKL. The CDR3 region has the DNA TGCGCCAGCAGCCACGGAGGGACTAGCGGCCTCGGGGATACGCAGTATTTT. It yields the protein CASSHGGTSGLGDTQYF.

The chain links TRBV7-8 to TRBJ2-2; 9 bases fit TRBD2. CDR1 and CDR2 from the germline V gene are SGHVS and FQNEAQ. The CDR3 totals 17 residues. With 6 bases clipped from V and 4 bases from J, the junction kept 12 bases outside the gene matches. This chain's CDR3 is CASSPGSGRPVTGELFF. As DNA, the CDR3 is TGTGCCAGCAGTCCAGGAAGCGGGAGGCCAGTCACCGGGGAGCTGTTTTTT.

The chain recombines TRBV19 with TRBJ1-5, with a weak D call TRBD1 (6 bases). The CDR3 length is 14 residues. The germline V gene has CDR1 LNHDA and CDR2 SQIVND (reference sequence). Trimming left V 4 bases short and J 2 bases short, with 9 bases between. This chain's CDR3 is CASSTTGGNQPQHF. The CDR3 DNA is TGTGCCAGTAGTACGACAGGCGGCAATCAGCCCCAGCATTTT.

The chain joins TRBV3-1 (or the pseudogene TRBV3-2) to TRBJ2-1, with 8 bases matching TRBD1. V lost 4 bases to trimming and J lost 7 bases; unmatched junction nucleotides: 9. The CDR3 runs to 15 residues. The germline V gene has CDR1 LGHDT and CDR2 YNNKEL (reference sequence). The CDR3 nucleotides read TGTGCCAGCAGCCCAGGACAGGGCGGTTGGAATGAGCAGTTCTTC. Its protein is CASSPGQGGWNEQFF.

The chain recombines TRBV19 with TRBJ2-3; 9 nucleotides align to TRBD2. Germline V gene sequence: CDR1 LNHDA, CDR2 SQIVND (reference sequence). The trim removed 6 bases at V and 2 bases at J, leaving 9 bases unmatched. This CDR3 comprises 16 residues. The CDR3 spells CASRPPPGLATDTQYF. DNA for the CDR3: TGTGCCAGTAGGCCTCCACCGGGACTAGCCACAGATACGCAGTATTTT.

This rearrangement joins TRBV3-1 (or the pseudogene TRBV3-2) to TRBJ1-2; D possibly corresponds to TRBD1 (6 bases). V lost 4 bases and J 4 bases, leaving 13 bases between the germline ends. CDR1 LGHDT and CDR2 YNNKEL come from the germline V gene (reference sequence). CDR3 size: 14 residues. CDR3 sequence: CASSPRWDIYGYTF. The CDR3 DNA reads as TGTGCCAGCAGCCCCCGGTGGGACATCTATGGCTACACCTTC.